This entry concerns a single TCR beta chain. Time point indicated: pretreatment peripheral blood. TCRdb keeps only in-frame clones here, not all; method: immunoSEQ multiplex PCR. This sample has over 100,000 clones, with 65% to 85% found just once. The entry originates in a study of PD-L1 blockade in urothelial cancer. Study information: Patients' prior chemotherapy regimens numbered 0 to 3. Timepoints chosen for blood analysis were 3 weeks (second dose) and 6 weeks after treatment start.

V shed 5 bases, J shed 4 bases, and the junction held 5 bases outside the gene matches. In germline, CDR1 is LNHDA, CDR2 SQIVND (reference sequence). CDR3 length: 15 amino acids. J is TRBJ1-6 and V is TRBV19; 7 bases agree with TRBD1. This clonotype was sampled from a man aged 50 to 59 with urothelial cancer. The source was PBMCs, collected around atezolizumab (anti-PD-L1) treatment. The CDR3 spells CASSPGGIYNSPLHF. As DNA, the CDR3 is TGTGCCAGTAGTCCAGGGGGGATATATAATTCACCCCTCCACTTT.